Presented here are 25 T cell receptor beta chains from one specimen sequenced in a study of cytomegalovirus exposure and HLA in healthy donors. The study ran its PCR with 60 Vbeta and 13 Jbeta primers. The method was immunoSEQ multiplex PCR; TCRdb's version includes in-frame clones alone and lacks a portion of them. The sample gives 170,000 or so clones, 70% to 90% of which show up once; 4.8% is in the top ten. The sequencing sample was made of PBMCs. These receptors were taken from a girl between 5 and 17 years old in good health and CMV-seropositive.

The J gene is TRBJ2-3, the V gene TRBV6-1; TRBD2 agrees at 9 bases. CDR3 length equals 17 residues. V lost 3 bases to trimming and J lost 1 base; unmatched junction nucleotides: 8. The germline CDR1 and CDR2 sequences are MNHNS and SASEGT. The DNA of the CDR3 is TGTGCCAGCAGTGAGTCGTCCGGCGGGGGGGGCACAGATACGCAGTATTTT. Its protein is CASSESSGGGGTDTQYF.

This chain uses TRBV2 with TRBJ1-2, with D maybe TRBD1 (6 bases). CDR1 and CDR2 (germline): SNHLY, FYNNEI. Trimming removed 1 base at V and 4 bases at J, with 13 bases between. The CDR3 runs 15 residues. CDR3 residues: CASSEVQGYIYGYTF. CDR3 sequence (DNA): TGTGCCAGCAGTGAAGTCCAGGGGTATATCTATGGCTACACCTTC.

This sequence joins TRBV7-3 and TRBJ1-1; no clear D. V was clipped by 0 bases and J by 8 bases, with 13 bases between them. Germline CDR1 reads SGHTA; CDR2 reads FQGTGA. This CDR3 region has 14 residues. Written as DNA, the CDR3 is TGTGCCAGCAGCTTAACTGCGGTAAGCGACGAAGCTTTCTTT. Its translation is CASSLTAVSDEAFF.

The chain carries TRBV27 and TRBJ2-3; 7 bases fit TRBD2. The CDR3 spans 13 residues. The ends lost 6 bases at V and 6 bases at J; junction bases unmatched: 6. Germline CDR1 is MNHEY and CDR2 is SMNVEV (reference sequence). For the CDR3, the DNA is TGTGCCAGCAGCCCGGGGGGACCCGATACGCAGTATTTT. Its protein is CASSPGGPDTQYF.

The genes are TRBV5-6 and TRBJ2-7; TRBD2 might be the D (5 bases). Between the trimmed V and J ends, which lost 0 bases and 5 bases, there was a span of 12 bases. The germline CDR1 and CDR2 sequences are SGHDT and YYEEEE. The CDR3 is 14 residues long. The CDR3 spells CASSLGGEGHEQYF. The CDR3, as DNA: TGTGCCAGCAGCTTGGGGGGAGAGGGCCACGAGCAGTACTTC.

V and J are TRBV5-1 and TRBJ1-5; D possibly corresponds to TRBD1 (6 bases). Trimming stripped 5 bases from V and 3 bases from J, with 15 bases between. The CDR3 runs to 15 residues. Per germline, CDR1 SGHRS and CDR2 YFSETQ. The CDR3 bases are TGCGCCAGCAGAACCGGGACACAAGACAATCAGCCCCAGCATTTT. Its translation: CASRTGTQDNQPQHF. The full variable domain, in which reference TRBV5-1 and TRBJ1-5 provide the parts outside the CDR3, is KAGVTQTPRYLIKTRGQQVTLSCSPISGHRSVSWYQQTPGQGLQFLFEYFSETQRNKGNFPGRFSGRQFSNSRSEMNVSTLELGDSALYLCASRTGTQDNQPQHFGDGTRLSIL.

V usage is TRBV5-6 and J usage is TRBJ1-4, with TRBD1 identical over 7 bases. CDR3 length equals 14 residues. CDR1 and CDR2 (germline): SGHDT, YYEEEE. The V gene end was trimmed by 3 bases and the J gene end by 8 bases; junction bases not matched to a gene: 7. The CDR3 nucleotides are TGTGCCAGCAGCTCTACAGGGGTAAAAGAAAAACTGTTTTTT. Translated: CASSSTGVKEKLFF.

The J gene is TRBJ1-1, the V gene TRBV6-5; TRBD1 agrees at 11 bases. J gave up 14 bases and V 6 bases, and 5 bases lay outside the gene matches. There are 11 residues in the CDR3. Germline CDR1 is MNHEY and CDR2 is SVGAGI. The chain's CDR3 is CASSPGQGAFF. The CDR3 region has the DNA TGTGCCAGCAGCCCTGGACAGGGGGCCTTCTTT.

The V and J genes are TRBV7-9 and TRBJ1-1; 7 nucleotides align to TRBD1. CDR3 size: 14 residues. Germline-derived CDR1 and CDR2 are SEHNR and FQNEAQ (reference sequence). The V and J ends lost 5 bases and 1 base, in that order; junction bases with no gene match: 4. The DNA of the CDR3 is TGTGCCAGCAGCCTACGGACAGGGAACACTGAAGCTTTCTTT. It translates to CASSLRTGNTEAFF.

The V gene is TRBV19, the J gene TRBJ2-3; tentative D call: TRBD2 (6 bases). Per the germline V gene, CDR1 is LNHDA and CDR2 is SQIVND (reference sequence). The V gene lost 7 bases and the J gene lost 3 bases, with 17 bases spanning the gap. This CDR3 comprises 15 residues. In nucleotides, the CDR3 is TGTGCCAGTACTGTGGGGGGAAGGTTTACAGATACGCAGTATTTT. This encodes CASTVGGRFTDTQYF.

The V and J genes are TRBV29-1 and TRBJ1-1; the match to TRBD1 covers 7 bases. J gave up 6 bases and V 7 bases, and 5 bases lay outside the gene matches. CDR3 length: 11 residues. Germline V gene lookup returns CDR1 SQVTM and CDR2 ANQGSEA. CDR3 protein: CSGTGEAEAFF. The CDR3 DNA follows: TGCAGCGGAACAGGGGAGGCTGAAGCTTTCTTT.

This chain joins TRBV5-1 and TRBJ1-2, with TRBD1 matching 10 bases. Trimming cost V 3 bases and J 4 bases; bases outside gene matches: 6. The germline V gene has CDR1 SGHRS and CDR2 YFSETQ. The length of the CDR3 is 15 residues. The CDR3 bases are TGCGCCAGCAGCTCTTGGGACAGGGGTGGCTATGGCTACACCTTC. Translated, it gives CASSSWDRGGYGYTF.

The rearrangement uses TRBV19 and TRBJ2-7; TRBD1 matches at 10 bases. The V gene's germline CDR1 is LNHDA and CDR2 SQIVND (reference sequence). The CDR3 runs to 15 residues. V gave up 4 bases and J gave up 3 bases; unmatched junction bases: 6. The CDR3 sequence is CASSTRDRGDYEQYF. CDR3 sequence (DNA): TGTGCCAGTAGTACCCGGGACAGGGGAGACTACGAGCAGTACTTC. Drawing the rest from reference TRBV19 and TRBJ2-7, the complete variable domain is DGGITQSPKYLFRKEGQNVTLSCEQNLNHDAMYWYRQDPGQGLRLIYYSQIVNDFQKGDIAEGYSVSREKKESFPLTVTSAQKNPTAFYLCASSTRDRGDYEQYFGPGTRLTVT.

J is TRBJ2-3 and V is TRBV9, with D possibly matching TRBD2 (6 bases). The ends were cut back, 0 bases at V and 2 bases at J, with 10 bases in the middle. In germline, CDR1 is SGDLS, CDR2 YYNGEE. The CDR3 extends over 15 amino acids. CDR3 nucleotide sequence: TGTGCCAGCAGCGTAGGCAGGGACTTCACAGATACGCAGTATTTT. It codes for CASSVGRDFTDTQYF.

The V gene is TRBV6-1, the J gene TRBJ1-1; 7 positions match TRBD1. The CDR3 is 13 residues long. Losses at the gene ends were 3 bases for V and 3 bases for J; bases not matched to a gene: 1. Germline CDR1 MNHNS, CDR2 SASEGT. CDR3 residues: CASSETGYTEAFF. The CDR3 DNA sequence: TGTGCCAGCAGTGAGACAGGGTACACTGAAGCTTTCTTT.

This chain connects TRBV11-3 to TRBJ2-2; 15 nucleotides align to TRBD2. The germline CDR1 and CDR2 sequences are SGHNT and YENEEA. This CDR3 spans 15 amino acids. V was pared by 5 bases and J by 7 bases, with 2 bases of the junction left unmatched. The CDR3 DNA follows: TGTGCCAGCAGCCCGGGACTAGCGGGGGGCGGGGAGCTGTTTTTT. Protein: CASSPGLAGGGELFF.

Details on this clone: One end of the junction does not line up with germline, which may come from a read error. The chain combines TRBV7-7 with TRBJ2-2; TRBD1 might be the D (6 bases). Germline V gene data show CDR1 as SSHAT and CDR2 as FNYEAQ (reference sequence). The CDR3 length is 14 residues. CDR3 amino acids: CASSSTGNTGELFF. Written as DNA, the CDR3 is TGTGCTAGCAGCTCGACAGGCAACACCGGGGAGCTGTTTTTT.

The V and J genes are TRBV30 and TRBJ1-1; D not resolved. This CDR3 contains 16 residues. Germline V gene sequence: CDR1 GTSNPN, CDR2 SVGIG (reference sequence). V lost 2 bases and J 4 bases, leaving 20 bases between the germline ends. CDR3 loop: CAWSPPGMGLATEAFF. CDR3 bases: TGTGCCTGGAGTCCCCCCGGTATGGGCCTCGCCACTGAAGCTTTCTTT.

This clone was counted ten times or more. J is TRBJ1-5 and V is TRBV12-5; no clear D gene. Per germline, CDR1 LGHNT and CDR2 FRNRAP. The CDR3 covers 12 residues. V lost 8 bases and J lost 1, with 6 bases in between. CDR3 coding DNA: TGTGCTAGTTTGGCCAGCAATCAGCCCCAGCATTTT. Encoded protein: CASLASNQPQHF.

This chain uses TRBV7-6 with TRBJ1-1, with D possibly TRBD1 on 5 matching bases. Germline V lookup: CDR1 SGHVS, CDR2 FNYEAQ. Trimming cost V 1 base and J 4 bases, with 22 bases left between them. This CDR3 region has 18 residues. CDR3 nucleotide sequence: TGTGCCAGCAGCTTAGGGGGAACAGGTTCCCTGTCGGGCACTGAAGCTTTCTTT. As protein: CASSLGGTGSLSGTEAFF. The full variable domain, in which reference TRBV7-6 and TRBJ1-1 provide the parts outside the CDR3, is GAGVSQSPRYKVTKRGQDVALRCDPISGHVSLYWYRQALGQGPEFLTYFNYEAQQDKSGLPNDRFSAERPEGSISTLTIQRTEQRDSAMYRCASSLGGTGSLSGTEAFFGQGTRLTVV.

The chain is built from TRBV14 and TRBJ1-2; tentative D call: TRBD1 (6 bases). Trimming cost V 2 bases and J 6 bases, with 10 bases left between them. CDR1 SGHDN and CDR2 FVKESK come from the germline V gene. CDR3 length: 13 amino acids. Written as DNA, the CDR3 is TGTGCCAGCAGCCAACGGGACACGAATGGCTACACCTTC. Translated, it gives CASSQRDTNGYTF.

The chain employs TRBV5-6 and TRBJ1-5; D possibly corresponds to TRBD1 (5 bases). The CDR3 totals 14 residues. Germline values: CDR1 SGHDT, CDR2 YYEEEE. Trimming pared 7 bases from V and 4 bases from J, leaving 15 bases between. CDR3 nucleotides: TGTGCCAGCCGGGGACGGGGGGAAAATCAGCCCCAGCATTTT. The encoded protein is CASRGRGENQPQHF.

In its sample, this clone was seen a few times. The chain employs TRBV5-1 and TRBJ1-4, with 9 bases matching TRBD1. From germline, CDR1 is SGHRS and CDR2 YFSETQ. The CDR3 extends over 16 amino acids. With V trimmed by 4 bases and J by 8 bases, 12 bases remained unmatched. The CDR3 here is CASSAGGQGGKEKLFF. CDR3 DNA sequence: TGCGCCAGCAGCGCAGGGGGACAGGGAGGAAAAGAAAAACTGTTTTTT.

The V and J genes are TRBV5-1 and TRBJ1-2; 8 nucleotides align to TRBD1. Trimming at V came to 4 bases and at J to 5 bases, leaving 7 bases not matched to a gene. The CDR3 loop spans 14 amino acids. CDR1 SGHRS and CDR2 YFSETQ come from the germline V gene. The CDR3 region is CASSLRTGPYGYTF. DNA for the CDR3: TGCGCCAGCAGCCTCCGGACAGGGCCTTATGGCTACACCTTC.

The V and J genes are TRBV6-5 and TRBJ2-7, with 12 positions matching TRBD2. The CDR3 extends over 15 amino acids. The germline V gene has CDR1 MNHEY and CDR2 SVGAGI. Trimming took 6 bases from V and 1 from J; bases not matched to a gene: 4. CDR3 DNA: TGTGCCAGCAGCCCTAGCGGGGGGGAATCCTACGAGCAGTACTTC. Its translation: CASSPSGGESYEQYF.